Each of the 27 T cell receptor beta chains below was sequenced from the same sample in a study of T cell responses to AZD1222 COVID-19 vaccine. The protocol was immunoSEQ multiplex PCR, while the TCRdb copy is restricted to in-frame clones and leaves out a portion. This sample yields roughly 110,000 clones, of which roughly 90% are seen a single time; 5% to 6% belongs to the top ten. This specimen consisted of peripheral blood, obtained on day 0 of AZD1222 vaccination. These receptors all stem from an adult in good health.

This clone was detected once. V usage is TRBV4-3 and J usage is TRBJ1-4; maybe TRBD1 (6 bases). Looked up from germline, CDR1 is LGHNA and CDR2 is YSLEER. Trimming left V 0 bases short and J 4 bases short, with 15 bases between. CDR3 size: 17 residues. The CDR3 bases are TGCGCCAGCAGCCAAGAGGGGGGCCCAACCTATAATGAAAAACTGTTTTTT. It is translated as CASSQEGGPTYNEKLFF.

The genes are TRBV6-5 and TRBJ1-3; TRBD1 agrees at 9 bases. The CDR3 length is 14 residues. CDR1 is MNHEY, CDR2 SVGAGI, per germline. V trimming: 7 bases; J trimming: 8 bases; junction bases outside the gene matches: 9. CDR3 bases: TGTGCCAGCATGGTAGGGACAGGGTGGCACACCATATATTTT. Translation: CASMVGTGWHTIYF.

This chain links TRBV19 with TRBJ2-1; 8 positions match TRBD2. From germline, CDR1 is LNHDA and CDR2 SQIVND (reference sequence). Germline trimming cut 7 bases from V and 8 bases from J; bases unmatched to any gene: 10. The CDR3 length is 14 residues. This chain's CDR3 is CASTPGGRKDEQFF. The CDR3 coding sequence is TGTGCCAGTACTCCGGGGGGGAGGAAGGATGAGCAGTTCTTC.

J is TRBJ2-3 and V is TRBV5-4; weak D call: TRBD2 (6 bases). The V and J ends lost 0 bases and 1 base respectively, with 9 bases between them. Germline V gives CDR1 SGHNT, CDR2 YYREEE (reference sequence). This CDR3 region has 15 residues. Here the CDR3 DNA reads TGTGCCAGCAGCTTGGTAGCGGAGGGCACAGATACGCAGTATTTT. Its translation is CASSLVAEGTDTQYF.

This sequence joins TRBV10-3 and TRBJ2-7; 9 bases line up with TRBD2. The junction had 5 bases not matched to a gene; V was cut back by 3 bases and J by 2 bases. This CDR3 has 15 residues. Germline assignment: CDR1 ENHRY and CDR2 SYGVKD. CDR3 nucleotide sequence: TGTGCCATCAGTGACCCTAGCGGGGCAACCTACGAGCAGTACTTC. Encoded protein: CAISDPSGATYEQYF.

The CDR3 DNA reads as TGTGCCATCAGTGAGTCAGGAGACACCAATCAGCCCCAGCATTTT. Translating gives CAISESGDTNQPQHF. The rearrangement links TRBV10-3 to TRBJ1-5, with D unresolved. This CDR3 is built from 15 residues. V was trimmed by 0 bases and J by 3 bases, leaving 9 bases between them. Germline CDR1 and CDR2: ENHRY and SYGVKD.

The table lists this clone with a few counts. DNA of the CDR3: TGTGCCAGCAGTTACCCAGGGGGTAGGTCTGGAAACACCATATATTTT. Translation gives CASSYPGGRSGNTIYF. The chain uses TRBV6-6 and TRBJ1-3, with TRBD1 identical over 7 bases. Trimming at V came to 2 bases and at J to 1 base, leaving 5 bases not matched to a gene. This CDR3 is built from 16 residues. The V gene's germline CDR1 is MNHNY and CDR2 SVGAGI (reference sequence).

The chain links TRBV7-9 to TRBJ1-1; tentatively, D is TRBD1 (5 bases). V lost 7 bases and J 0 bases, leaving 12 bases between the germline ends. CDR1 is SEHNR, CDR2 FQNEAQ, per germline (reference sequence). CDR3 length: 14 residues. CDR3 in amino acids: CASTRGGMNTEAFF. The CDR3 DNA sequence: TGTGCCAGCACCCGGGGGGGTATGAACACTGAAGCTTTCTTT. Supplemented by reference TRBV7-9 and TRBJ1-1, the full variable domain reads DTGVSQNPRHKITKRGQNVTFRCDPISEHNRLYWYRQTLGQGPEFLTYFQNEAQLEKSRLLSDRFSAERPKGSFSTLEIQRTEQGDSAMYLCASTRGGMNTEAFFGQGTRLTVV.

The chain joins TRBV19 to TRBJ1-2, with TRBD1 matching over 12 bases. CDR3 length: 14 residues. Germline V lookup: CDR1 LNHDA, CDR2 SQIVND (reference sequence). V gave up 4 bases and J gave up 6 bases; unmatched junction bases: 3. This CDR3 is CASSRGQGADGYTF. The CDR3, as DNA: TGTGCCAGTAGTAGGGGACAGGGGGCGGATGGCTACACCTTC.

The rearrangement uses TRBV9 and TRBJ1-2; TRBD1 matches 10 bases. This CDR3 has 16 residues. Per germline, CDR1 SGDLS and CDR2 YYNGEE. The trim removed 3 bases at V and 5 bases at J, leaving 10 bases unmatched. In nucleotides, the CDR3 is TGTGCCAGCAGCGGAGCGTCCCGGGACAGGGGTTATGGCTACACCTTC. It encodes CASSGASRDRGYGYTF.

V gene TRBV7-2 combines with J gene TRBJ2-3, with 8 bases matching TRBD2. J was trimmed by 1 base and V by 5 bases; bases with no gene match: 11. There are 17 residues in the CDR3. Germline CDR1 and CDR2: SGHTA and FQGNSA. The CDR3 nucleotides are TGTGCCAGCAGCCTACAGCCGGGAGGGCCCGGCACAGATACGCAGTATTTT. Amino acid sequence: CASSLQPGGPGTDTQYF.

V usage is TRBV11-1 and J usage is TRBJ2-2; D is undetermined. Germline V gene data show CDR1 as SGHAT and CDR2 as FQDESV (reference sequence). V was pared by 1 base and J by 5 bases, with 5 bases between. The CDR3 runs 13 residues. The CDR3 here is CASSLVRTGELFF. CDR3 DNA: TGTGCCAGCAGCTTAGTCCGGACCGGGGAGCTGTTTTTT. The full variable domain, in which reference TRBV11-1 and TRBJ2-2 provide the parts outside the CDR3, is EAEVAQSPRYKITEKSQAVAFWCDPISGHATLYWYRQILGQGPELLVQFQDESVVDDSQLPKDRFSAERLKGVDSTLKIQPAELGDSAMYLCASSLVRTGELFFGEGSRLTVL.

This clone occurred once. The CDR3 sequence: CASSPDSNEQFF. In DNA form, the CDR3 reads TGTGCCAGCAGCCCGGACTCCAATGAGCAGTTCTTC. The chain combines TRBV11-3 with TRBJ2-1; D might be TRBD2 (5 bases). CDR1 is SGHNT and CDR2 is YENEEA in the germline V gene. V shed 5 bases and J shed 6 bases, with 8 bases lying between them. The CDR3 extends over 12 amino acids.

The CDR3: CASSPVLNTEAFF. The CDR3 coding sequence is TGTGCCAGCTCACCAGTGTTGAACACTGAAGCTTTCTTT. The rearrangement links TRBV18 to TRBJ1-1, with D hard to call. Per the germline V gene, CDR1 is KGHSH and CDR2 is LQKENI. This CDR3 spans 13 amino acids. Trimming left V 2 bases short and J 0 bases short, with 4 bases between.

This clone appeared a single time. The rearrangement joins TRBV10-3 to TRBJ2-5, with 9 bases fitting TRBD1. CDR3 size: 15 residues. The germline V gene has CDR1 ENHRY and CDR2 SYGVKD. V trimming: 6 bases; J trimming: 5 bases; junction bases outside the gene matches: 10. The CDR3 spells CAISEFGTGPETQYF. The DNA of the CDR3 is TGTGCCATCAGCGAATTTGGGACAGGGCCGGAGACCCAGTACTTC.

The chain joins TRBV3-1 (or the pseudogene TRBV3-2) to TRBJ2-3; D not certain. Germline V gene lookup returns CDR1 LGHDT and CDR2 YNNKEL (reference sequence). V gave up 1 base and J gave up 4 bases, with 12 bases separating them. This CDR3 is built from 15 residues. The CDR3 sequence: CASSQGVAAADTQYF. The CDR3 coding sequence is TGTGCCAGCAGCCAAGGGGTAGCTGCCGCAGATACGCAGTATTTT.

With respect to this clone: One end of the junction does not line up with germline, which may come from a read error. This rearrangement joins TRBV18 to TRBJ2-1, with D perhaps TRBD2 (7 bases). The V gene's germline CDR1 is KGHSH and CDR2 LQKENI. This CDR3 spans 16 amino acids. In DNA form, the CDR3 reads TGTGCCAGCTCCCCACGAATGGGAGGGGGCTACAATGAGCAGTTCTTC. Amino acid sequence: CASSPRMGGGYNEQFF.

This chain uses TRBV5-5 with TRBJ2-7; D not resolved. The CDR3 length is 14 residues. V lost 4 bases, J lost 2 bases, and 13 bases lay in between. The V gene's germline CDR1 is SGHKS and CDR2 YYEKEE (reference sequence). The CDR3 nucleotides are TGTGCCAGCAGCCCCGGGCGTAATACCTACGAGCAGTACTTC. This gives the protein CASSPGRNTYEQYF.

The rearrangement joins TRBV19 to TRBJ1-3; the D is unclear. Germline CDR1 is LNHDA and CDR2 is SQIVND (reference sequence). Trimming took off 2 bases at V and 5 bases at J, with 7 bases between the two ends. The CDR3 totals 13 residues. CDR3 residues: CASSIMARNTIYF. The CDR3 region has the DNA TGTGCCAGTAGTATAATGGCGAGAAACACCATATATTTT.

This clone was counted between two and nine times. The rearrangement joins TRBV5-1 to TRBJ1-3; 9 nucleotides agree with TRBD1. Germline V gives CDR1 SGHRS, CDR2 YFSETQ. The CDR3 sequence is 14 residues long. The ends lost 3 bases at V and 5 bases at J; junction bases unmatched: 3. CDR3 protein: CASSSGTGRNTIYF. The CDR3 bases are TGCGCCAGCAGCTCGGGGACAGGGCGAAACACCATATATTTT.

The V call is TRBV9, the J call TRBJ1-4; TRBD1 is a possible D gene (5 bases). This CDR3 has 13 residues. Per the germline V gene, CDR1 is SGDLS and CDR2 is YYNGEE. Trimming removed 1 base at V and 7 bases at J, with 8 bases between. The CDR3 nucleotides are TGTGCCAGCAGCGTACAGGGTACTGAAAAACTGTTTTTT. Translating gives CASSVQGTEKLFF.

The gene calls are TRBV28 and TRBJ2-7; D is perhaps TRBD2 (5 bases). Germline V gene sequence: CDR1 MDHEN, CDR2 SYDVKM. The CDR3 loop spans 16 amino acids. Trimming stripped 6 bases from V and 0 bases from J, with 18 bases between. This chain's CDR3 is CASSRFGSGSSYEQYF. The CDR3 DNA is TGTGCCAGCAGCCGCTTTGGGAGTGGGAGCTCCTACGAGCAGTACTTC. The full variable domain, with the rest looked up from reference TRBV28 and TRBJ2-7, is DVKVTQSSRYLVKRTGEKVFLECVQDMDHENMFWYRQDPGLGLRLIYFSYDVKMKEKGDIPEGYSVSREKKERFSLILESASTNQTSMYLCASSRFGSGSSYEQYFGPGTRLTVT.

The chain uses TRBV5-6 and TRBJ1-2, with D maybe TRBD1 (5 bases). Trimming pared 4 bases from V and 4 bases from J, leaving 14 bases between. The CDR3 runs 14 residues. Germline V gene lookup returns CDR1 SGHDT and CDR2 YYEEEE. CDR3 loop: CASSEGTVPYGYTF. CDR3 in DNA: TGTGCCAGCAGCGAGGGGACGGTCCCCTATGGCTACACCTTC.

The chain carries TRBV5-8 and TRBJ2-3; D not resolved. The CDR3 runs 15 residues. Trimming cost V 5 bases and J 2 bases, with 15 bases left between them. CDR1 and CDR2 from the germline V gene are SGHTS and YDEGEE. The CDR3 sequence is CASSSLGGYTDTQYF. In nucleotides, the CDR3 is TGTGCCAGCAGTTCGCTCGGCGGATACACAGATACGCAGTATTTT.

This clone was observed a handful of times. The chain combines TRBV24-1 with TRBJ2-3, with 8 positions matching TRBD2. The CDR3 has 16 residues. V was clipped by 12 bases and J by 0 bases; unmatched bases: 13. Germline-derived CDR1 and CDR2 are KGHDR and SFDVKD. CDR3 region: CAPGTSGHSSTDTQYF. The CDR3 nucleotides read TGTGCCCCCGGAACTAGCGGCCACTCTAGCACAGATACGCAGTATTTT.

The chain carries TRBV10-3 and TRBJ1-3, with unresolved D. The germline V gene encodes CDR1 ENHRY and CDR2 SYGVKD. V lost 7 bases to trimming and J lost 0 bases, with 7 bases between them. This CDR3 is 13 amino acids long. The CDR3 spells CAIKGISGNTIYF. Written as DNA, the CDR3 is TGTGCCATCAAGGGAATCTCTGGAAACACCATATATTTT.

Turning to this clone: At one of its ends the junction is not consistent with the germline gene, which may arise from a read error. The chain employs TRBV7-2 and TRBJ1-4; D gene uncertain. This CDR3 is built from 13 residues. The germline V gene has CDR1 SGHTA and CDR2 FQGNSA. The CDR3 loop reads CASSLVAKEKLFF. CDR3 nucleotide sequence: TGTGCCAGCAGCTTAGTCGCTAAGGAAAAACTGTTTTTT.